Shown below are 8 T cell receptor beta chains from a single sample sequenced in a study of Graves' ophthalmopathy and Graves' hyperthyroidism. The study amplified TCR beta CDR3 regions using RNA transcripts. An initial RT-PCR round employing HTBI primers preceded a second-round multiplex PCR. In TCRdb, the multiplex PCR reads were re-called with MiXCR into one record per CDR3 protein. The data contain 170,000 or so distinct CDR3 sequences, 37% of them singletons. Sample: peripheral blood. Receptors were obtained from a woman aged 40 to 50 with Graves' ophthalmopathy.

This clonotype turned up a few times. The chain carries TRBV6-5 and TRBJ2-5, with D unresolved. The CDR3 loop spans 14 amino acids. The germline V gene encodes CDR1 MNHEY and CDR2 SVGAGI. V gave up 2 bases and J gave up 1 base, with 8 bases separating them. CDR3 in amino acids: CASSYLGRQETQYF. The CDR3 DNA is TGTGCCAGCAGTTACCTTGGGCGCCAAGAGACCCAGTACTTC.

This clonotype was found many times. The gene calls are TRBV20-1 and TRBJ1-2; D ambiguous. Germline CDR1 is DFQATT and CDR2 is SNEGSKA (reference sequence). The CDR3 has 14 amino acids. With 3 bases removed from V and 14 bases from J, the gap between germline ends came to 25 bases. The CDR3 region is CSASLAHTPVLRTF. Written as DNA, the CDR3 is TGCAGTGCTAGTTTGGCCCATACCCCCGTTTTGCGGACCTTC.

This chain uses TRBV7-2 with TRBJ2-7; D possibly uses TRBD1 or TRBD2 (8 bases each). Germline lookup yields CDR1 SGHTA and CDR2 FQGNSA. The CDR3 is 15 amino acids. The V gene lost 5 bases and the J gene lost 4 bases, with 18 bases spanning the gap. The CDR3 DNA is TGTGCCAGCAGCCAGGGGGCGGGAGGAGGATACGAGCAGTACTTC. Translating gives CASSQGAGGGYEQYF.

This clonotype showed up many times. The V gene is TRBV6-2 or TRBV6-3, the J gene TRBJ2-7; the match to TRBD2 covers 10 bases. Trimming removed 6 bases from V and 4 bases from J; junction bases left unmatched: 12. CDR3 length: 16 residues. Germline V gives CDR1 MNHEY, CDR2 SVGEGT. The CDR3 DNA follows: TGTGCCAGCAGCCTACAGAGCGGGGGGGCGGAGTACGAGCAGTACTTC. It translates to CASSLQSGGAEYEQYF.

At least ten counts were recorded for this clonotype. The V and J genes are TRBV30 and TRBJ1-5, with TRBD1 matching over 8 bases. The CDR3 contains 13 residues. V lost 0 bases and J lost 6; bases outside the gene matches: 1. The germline gives CDR1 GTSNPN, CDR2 SVGIG (reference sequence). CDR3 coding DNA: TGTGCCTGGAGTGTAACAGGGGGTCAGCCCCAGCATTTT. It encodes CAWSVTGGQPQHF.

J is TRBJ2-2 and V is TRBV11-2, with D unclear. The CDR3 runs 13 residues. Germline CDR1 reads SGHAT; CDR2 reads FQNNGV. Trimming left V 4 bases short and J 4 bases short, with 7 bases between. The CDR3 coding sequence is TGTGCCAGCAGCTCACACAGCACCGGGGAGCTGTTTTTT. It specifies CASSSHSTGELFF.

The V call is TRBV28, the J call TRBJ2-5; D is unclear. Trimming pared 6 bases from V and 5 bases from J, leaving 13 bases between. CDR1 is MDHEN, CDR2 SYDVKM, per germline. The CDR3 is 13 residues long. The chain's CDR3 is CASSQWKGETQYF. The CDR3 DNA reads as TGTGCCAGCAGCCAATGGAAAGGCGAGACCCAGTACTTC.

This clonotype appeared many times. The rearrangement links TRBV5-5 to TRBJ1-6; a possible D gene is TRBD1 (5 bases). CDR3 length: 13 amino acids. Per the germline V gene, CDR1 is SGHKS and CDR2 is YYEKEE (reference sequence). V lost 4 bases and J 8 bases, leaving 10 bases between the germline ends. The CDR3 DNA follows: TGTGCCAGCAGCCTAATGACAGATTCACCCCTCCACTTT. It yields the protein CASSLMTDSPLHF.